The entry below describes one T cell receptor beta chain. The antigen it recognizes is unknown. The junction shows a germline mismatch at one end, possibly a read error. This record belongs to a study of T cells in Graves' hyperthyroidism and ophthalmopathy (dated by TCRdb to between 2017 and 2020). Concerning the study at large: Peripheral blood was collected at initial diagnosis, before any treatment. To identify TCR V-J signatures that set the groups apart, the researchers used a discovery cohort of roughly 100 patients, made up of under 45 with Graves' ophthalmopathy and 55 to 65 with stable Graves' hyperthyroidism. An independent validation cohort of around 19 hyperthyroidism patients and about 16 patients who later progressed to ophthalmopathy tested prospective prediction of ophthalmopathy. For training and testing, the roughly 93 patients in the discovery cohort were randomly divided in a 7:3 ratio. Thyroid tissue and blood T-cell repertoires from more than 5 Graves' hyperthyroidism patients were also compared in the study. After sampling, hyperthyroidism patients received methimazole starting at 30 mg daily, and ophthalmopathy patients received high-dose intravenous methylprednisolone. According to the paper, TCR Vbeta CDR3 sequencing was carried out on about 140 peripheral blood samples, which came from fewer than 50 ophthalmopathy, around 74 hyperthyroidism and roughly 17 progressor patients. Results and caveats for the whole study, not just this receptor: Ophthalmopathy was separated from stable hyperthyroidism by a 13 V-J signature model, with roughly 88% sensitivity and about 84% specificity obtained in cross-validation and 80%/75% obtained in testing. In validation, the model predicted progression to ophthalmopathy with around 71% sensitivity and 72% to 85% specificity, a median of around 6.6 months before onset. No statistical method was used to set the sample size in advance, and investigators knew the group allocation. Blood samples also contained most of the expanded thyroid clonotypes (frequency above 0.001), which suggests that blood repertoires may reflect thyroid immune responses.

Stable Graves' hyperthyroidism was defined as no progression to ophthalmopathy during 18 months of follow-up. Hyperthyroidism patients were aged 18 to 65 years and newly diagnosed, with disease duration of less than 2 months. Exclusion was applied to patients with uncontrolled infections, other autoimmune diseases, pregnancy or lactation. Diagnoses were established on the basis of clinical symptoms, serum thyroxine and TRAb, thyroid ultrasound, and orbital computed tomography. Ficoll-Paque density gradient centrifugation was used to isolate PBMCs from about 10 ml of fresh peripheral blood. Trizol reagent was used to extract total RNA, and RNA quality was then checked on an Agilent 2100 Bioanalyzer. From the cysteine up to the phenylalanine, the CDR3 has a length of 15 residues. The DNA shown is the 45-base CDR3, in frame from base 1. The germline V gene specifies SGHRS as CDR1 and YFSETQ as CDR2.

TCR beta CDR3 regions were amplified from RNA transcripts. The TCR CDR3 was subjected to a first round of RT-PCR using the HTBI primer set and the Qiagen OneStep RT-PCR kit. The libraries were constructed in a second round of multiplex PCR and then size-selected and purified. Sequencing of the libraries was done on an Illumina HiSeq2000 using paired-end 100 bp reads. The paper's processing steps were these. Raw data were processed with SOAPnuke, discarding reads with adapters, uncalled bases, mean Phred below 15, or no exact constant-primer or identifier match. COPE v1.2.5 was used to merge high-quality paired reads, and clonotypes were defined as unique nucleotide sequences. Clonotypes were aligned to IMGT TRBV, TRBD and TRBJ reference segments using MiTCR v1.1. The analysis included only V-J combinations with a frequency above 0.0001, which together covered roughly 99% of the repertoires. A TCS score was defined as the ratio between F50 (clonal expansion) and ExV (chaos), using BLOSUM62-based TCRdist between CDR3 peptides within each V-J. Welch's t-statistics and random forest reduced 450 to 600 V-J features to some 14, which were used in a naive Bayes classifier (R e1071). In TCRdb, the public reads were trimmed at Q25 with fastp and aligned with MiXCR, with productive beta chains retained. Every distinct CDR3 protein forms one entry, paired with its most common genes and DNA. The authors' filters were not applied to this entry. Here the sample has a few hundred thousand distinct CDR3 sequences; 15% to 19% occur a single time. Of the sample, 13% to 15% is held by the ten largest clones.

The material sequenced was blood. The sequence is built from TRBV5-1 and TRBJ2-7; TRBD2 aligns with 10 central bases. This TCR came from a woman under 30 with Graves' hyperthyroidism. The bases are TGCGCCGGCAGCCACTCTAGCGGGGGCTCCTACGAGCAGTACTTC. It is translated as CAGSHSSGGSYEQYF.